Reported below is one TCR beta chain. Its target is unknown. This sample is drawn from a study of Ad26.COV2.S vaccination and SARS-CoV-2 variants. Across the study: Once or twice, 56 days apart, Ad26.COV2.S was delivered intramuscularly.

From germline, CDR1 is SEHNR and CDR2 FQNEAQ (reference sequence). The V end was cut by 4 bases, the J end by 6 bases, with 18 bases between. The CDR3 covers 15 residues. Treatment here: roughly 20 received Ad26.COV2.S at low or high dose, single or two shots; about 5 received placebo; per-sample allocation not given. The study sampled participants on day 63 after the first vaccine or placebo injection. General study points: Reportedly, after vaccination the spike-specific CD8+ and CD4+ T cell responses displayed substantial breadth.

TCRdb keeps only in-frame clones here, not all; method: immunoSEQ multiplex PCR. The sample holds around 240,000 clones, 88% seen once. The specimen comprised peripheral blood, sampled in a trial of Ad26.COV2.S vaccine versus placebo. The sequence derives from a person aged 18 to 65 who received the Ad26.COV2.S COVID-19 vaccine or a placebo. The V gene is TRBV7-9, the J gene TRBJ1-1; the D gene is possibly TRBD1 (5 bases). The CDR3 nucleotides read TGTGCCAGCAGCTCCCAGGGAGGGATTAGGGCTGAAGCTTTCTTT. Protein sequence: CASSSQGGIRAEAFF.